Each of the 29 T cell receptor beta chains below was sequenced from the same sample in a study of cytomegalovirus exposure and HLA in healthy donors. The PCR had 60 Vbeta and 13 Jbeta primers. Profiled with immunoSEQ multiplex PCR; TCRdb holds only in-frame clones, not every one. The sample shows about 130,000 clones, over 9.5% of them seen only once. The sequencing input was PBMCs. The receptors here all came from a woman aged 18-29 years in good health and CMV-seropositive.

In this sample, this clone turned up a few times. Other DNA sequences in this sample translate to the same CDR3. This chain uses TRBV7-6 with TRBJ1-4; 8 bases align to TRBD1. Looked up from germline, CDR1 is SGHVS and CDR2 is FNYEAQ. The CDR3 length is 15 residues. V trimming: 1 base; J trimming: 7 bases; junction bases outside the gene matches: 5. The CDR3 bases are TGTGCCAGCAGCTTAGTCAGGGGGCCGGGTGAAAAACTGTTTTTT. This codes for CASSLVRGPGEKLFF.

This clone was seen more than once but under ten times. The rearrangement joins TRBV2 to TRBJ1-2; D gene uncertain. The V gene's germline CDR1 is SNHLY and CDR2 FYNNEI. The V end lost 5 bases, the J end lost 6 bases, and 13 bases lay between the germline ends. This CDR3 contains 13 residues. DNA for the CDR3: TGTGCCAGCAGTCATCCGGGTCGGGATGGCTACACCTTC. Translating it yields CASSHPGRDGYTF. Based on the CDR3 plus reference TRBV2 and TRBJ1-2, the full variable domain is EPEVTQTPSHQVTQMGQEVILRCVPISNHLYFYWYRQILGQKVEFLVSFYNNEISEKSEIFDDQFSVERPDGSNFTLKIRSTKLEDSAMYFCASSHPGRDGYTFGSGTRLTVV.

This clone was detected only a few times. The chain couples TRBV29-1 to TRBJ2-5; D call uncertain. Germline V CDR1 and CDR2: SQVTM, ANQGSEA. The CDR3 has 12 residues. Trimming removed 7 bases from V and 3 bases from J, with 12 bases in between. The chain's CDR3 is CSALISKETQYF. In DNA form, the CDR3 reads TGCAGCGCCCTAATCTCAAAAGAGACCCAGTACTTC.

The V and J genes are TRBV4-1 and TRBJ2-2; a weak D match, TRBD2 (6 bases). Germline V gene sequence: CDR1 MGHRA, CDR2 YSYEKL. V dropped 4 bases and J dropped 2 bases, with 23 bases sitting between them. The CDR3 sequence is 19 residues long. The CDR3 loop is CASSPAPGTLNGNTGELFF. CDR3 in DNA: TGCGCCAGCAGCCCAGCCCCCGGGACTCTAAACGGAAACACCGGGGAGCTGTTTTTT.

This clone was observed a few times. V is TRBV7-2 and J is TRBJ1-1; D perhaps matches TRBD1 (5 bases). The CDR3 has 14 residues. The V gene's germline CDR1 is SGHTA and CDR2 FQGNSA. V was trimmed by 5 bases and J by 3 bases, leaving 13 bases between them. The CDR3 here is CASSRSAGYTEAFF. CDR3 in DNA: TGTGCCAGCAGCCGAAGCGCAGGGTACACTGAAGCTTTCTTT.

Only a few counts were recorded for this clone. This chain links TRBV27 with TRBJ2-1; possible D gene TRBD1, 5 bases. The CDR3 contains 14 residues. Trimming cost V 5 bases and J 5 bases, with 13 bases left between them. Germline lookup yields CDR1 MNHEY and CDR2 SMNVEV (reference sequence). The DNA of the CDR3 is TGTGCCAGCAGTCACCAGGGCAAGGACAATGAGCAGTTCTTC. Encoded protein: CASSHQGKDNEQFF.

The V and J genes are TRBV5-1 and TRBJ1-2, with TRBD1 identical over 8 bases. The J segment lost 3 bases and the V segment lost 0 bases, leaving 1 base of the junction unmatched. The CDR3 is 14 residues long. The germline V gene encodes CDR1 SGHRS and CDR2 YFSETQ. The CDR3 coding sequence is TGCGCCAGCAGCTTGGAGACAGGGGACTATGGCTACACCTTC. Its protein is CASSLETGDYGYTF.

This chain uses TRBV6-5 with TRBJ1-1; D perhaps matches TRBD1 (5 bases). Germline assignment: CDR1 MNHEY and CDR2 SVGAGI. V was cut by 0 bases and J by 7 bases, with 12 bases left in between. The CDR3 covers 14 residues. The DNA of the CDR3 is TGTGCCAGCAGTTACTCGGGTAAGGGGAATGAAGCTTTCTTT. Translating gives CASSYSGKGNEAFF.

Turning to this clone: A read error is likely, as this CDR3 ends without the conserved phenylalanine or tryptophan. This sequence joins TRBV2 and TRBJ2-2; no clear D gene. With 4 bases removed from V and 2 bases from J, the gap between germline ends came to 8 bases. The germline CDR1 and CDR2 sequences are SNHLY and FYNNEI. CDR3 length equals 14 residues. The CDR3 region has the DNA TGTGCCAGCAGTGTGGCGGATAACACCGGGGAGCTGTTTGTT. Translating gives CASSVADNTGELFV.

This clone was observed a few times. V and J are TRBV11-3 and TRBJ1-2; the D gene is possibly TRBD1 (5 bases). The CDR3 totals 16 residues. Germline assignment: CDR1 SGHNT and CDR2 YENEEA. V lost 8 bases and J 5 bases, leaving 24 bases between the germline ends. CDR3 DNA sequence: TGTGCCAGCCCTTGGGGCACCTCCATTGAATGGTATGGCTACACCTTC. This codes for CASPWGTSIEWYGYTF.

Comments on this clone: The same CDR3 is also encoded by other DNA sequences in this sample. The genes are TRBV5-1 and TRBJ2-1; TRBD2 agrees at 8 bases. Germline CDR1 SGHRS, CDR2 YFSETQ. Trimming removed 3 bases from V and 0 bases from J; junction bases left unmatched: 2. The CDR3 totals 15 residues. CDR3 loop: CASSSSGGSYNEQFF. The DNA for the CDR3 is TGCGCCAGCAGCTCGAGCGGGGGCTCCTACAATGAGCAGTTCTTC.

This clone showed up just a few times. The J gene is TRBJ1-1, the V gene TRBV5-1; a weak D match, TRBD1 (5 bases). The CDR3 loop spans 13 amino acids. The germline V and J ends were trimmed by 3 bases and 1 base, with 7 bases remaining between them. Germline values: CDR1 SGHRS, CDR2 YFSETQ. The CDR3 reads CASSWGGNTEAFF. The CDR3 DNA reads as TGCGCCAGCAGCTGGGGGGGGAACACTGAAGCTTTCTTT.

In nucleotides, the CDR3 is TGTGCCAGCAGTTACTCCGGGGTTCCTAGCCGGGACGAGCAGTACTTC. Translating it yields CASSYSGVPSRDEQYF. V usage is TRBV6-6 and J usage is TRBJ2-7; possible D gene TRBD2, 5 bases. Trimming shortened V by 0 bases and J by 5 bases, and 17 bases separated the two germline ends. Looked up from germline, CDR1 is MNHNY and CDR2 is SVGAGI (reference sequence). There are 16 residues in the CDR3.

This clone was counted between two and nine times. For the CDR3, the DNA is TGTGCCATCAGGAGGGCGACTAGGGCTGAAGCTTTCTTT. It is translated as CAIRRATRAEAFF. V and J are TRBV10-3 and TRBJ1-1; D is ambiguous. V lost 6 bases and J lost 6, with 14 bases in between. CDR3 length: 13 amino acids. The germline CDR1 and CDR2 sequences are ENHRY and SYGVKD.

This clone was counted only a few times. The J gene is TRBJ1-1, the V gene TRBV27; unclear D gene. V shed 6 bases and J shed 11 bases, with 16 bases lying between them. Germline CDR1 is MNHEY and CDR2 is SMNVEV (reference sequence). The CDR3 is 12 residues long. The CDR3 coding sequence is TGTGCCAGCAGCTACCCCTTGGGGAGGGCTTTCTTT. Protein product: CASSYPLGRAFF.

This clone was detected a few times. The gene calls are TRBV5-6 and TRBJ2-1, with 8 bases fitting TRBD2. The V and J ends lost 3 bases and 6 bases, in that order; junction bases with no gene match: 2. The CDR3 runs 13 residues. Germline lookup yields CDR1 SGHDT and CDR2 YYEEEE. The CDR3 DNA reads TGTGCCAGCAGCTGGGGGACTAGCAATGAGCAGTTCTTC. It translates to CASSWGTSNEQFF.

The J gene is TRBJ2-2, the V gene TRBV7-3; TRBD2 agrees at 8 bases. V lost 5 bases and J lost 5; bases outside the gene matches: 10. CDR3 length equals 16 residues. Per the germline V gene, CDR1 is SGHTA and CDR2 is FQGTGA. In DNA form, the CDR3 reads TGTGCCAGCAGCAATCAAGCGGGAGTAGGTACCGGGGAGCTGTTTTTT. Its translation: CASSNQAGVGTGELFF.

The rearrangement links TRBV6-5 to TRBJ1-3, with TRBD1 matching 7 bases. This CDR3 has 13 amino acids. Germline CDR1 is MNHEY and CDR2 is SVGAGI. The V segment lost 5 bases and the J segment 4 bases; nucleotides outside the gene matches: 2. The CDR3 here is CASSEQGGNTIYF. In DNA, the CDR3 is TGTGCCAGCAGTGAACAGGGGGGAAACACCATATATTTT.

This clone was detected only a few times. The chain uses TRBV6-6 and TRBJ1-1, with TRBD1 matching over 10 bases. Germline assignment: CDR1 MNHNY and CDR2 SVGAGI (reference sequence). Trimming at V came to 0 bases and at J to 11 bases, leaving 3 bases not matched to a gene. The CDR3 totals 13 residues. The CDR3 reads CASSYSTGGSAFF. The CDR3 nucleotides read TGTGCCAGCAGTTACTCGACAGGGGGCTCGGCTTTCTTT.

The sample holds a few counts of this clone. V usage is TRBV5-1 and J usage is TRBJ2-1; 11 nucleotides agree with TRBD2. The junction had 4 bases not matched to a gene; V was cut back by 7 bases and J by 4 bases. CDR1 is SGHRS and CDR2 is YFSETQ in the germline V gene. The CDR3 has 14 amino acids. The CDR3 loop reads CASGTSGRYNEQFF. CDR3 coding DNA: TGCGCCAGCGGGACTAGCGGAAGGTACAATGAGCAGTTCTTC.

The rearrangement links TRBV30 to TRBJ2-7; 8 bases fit TRBD2. V trimming: 0 bases; J trimming: 7 bases; junction bases outside the gene matches: 8. CDR3 size: 14 residues. CDR1 and CDR2 from the germline V gene are GTSNPN and SVGIG (reference sequence). CDR3 loop: CAWSVGTSAREQYF. Written as DNA, the CDR3 is TGTGCCTGGAGTGTCGGGACTAGTGCGCGGGAGCAGTACTTC.

The chain recombines TRBV6-5 with TRBJ2-5; 8 bases are a match to TRBD1. The CDR3 is made up of 13 amino acids. Germline V gene data show CDR1 as MNHEY and CDR2 as SVGAGI. V shed 8 bases, J shed 1 base, and the junction held 3 bases outside the gene matches. As DNA, the CDR3 is TGTGCCAGCTTGGACAGGGCCCAAGAGACCCAGTACTTC. Amino acids: CASLDRAQETQYF.

This chain joins TRBV30 and TRBJ2-5; 7 nucleotides align to TRBD1. V lost 5 bases to trimming and J lost 5 bases; unmatched junction nucleotides: 5. The CDR3 extends over 12 amino acids. Germline V CDR1 and CDR2: GTSNPN, SVGIG (reference sequence). The CDR3 spells CAWDPQGETQYF. CDR3 coding DNA: TGTGCCTGGGACCCACAGGGGGAGACCCAGTACTTC.

This clone turned up a few times. The genes are TRBV5-6 and TRBJ1-1; D possibly corresponds to TRBD1 (5 bases). Germline values: CDR1 SGHDT, CDR2 YYEEEE. V lost 5 bases, J lost 5 bases, and 13 bases lay in between. The CDR3 totals 13 residues. CDR3 protein: CASSWGDYTEAFF. For the CDR3, the DNA is TGTGCCAGCAGTTGGGGGGATTATACTGAAGCTTTCTTT.

The chain links TRBV4-2 to TRBJ2-7; 8 bases are shared with TRBD2. Looked up from germline, CDR1 is LGHNA and CDR2 is YNFKEQ. This CDR3 comprises 16 residues. V dropped 4 bases and J dropped 4; count of bases not matched to a gene: 12. CDR3 sequence reads: CASSPMAGRAGYEQYF. The DNA for the CDR3 is TGTGCCAGCAGCCCCATGGCCGGGAGGGCCGGGTACGAGCAGTACTTC.

V usage is TRBV7-9 and J usage is TRBJ2-5; D might be TRBD2 (6 bases). The CDR3 is made up of 14 amino acids. V lost 3 bases and J 5 bases, leaving 13 bases between the germline ends. Per the germline V gene, CDR1 is SEHNR and CDR2 is FQNEAQ (reference sequence). Here the CDR3 DNA reads TGTGCCAGCAGCTTGGGCGGGATGCGGGAGACCCAGTACTTC. Its translation: CASSLGGMRETQYF.

In the case of this clone: The same CDR3 is also encoded by other DNA sequences in this sample. This chain joins TRBV20-1 and TRBJ1-2; unclear D gene. This CDR3 has 11 residues. V lost 4 bases and J lost 4, with 7 bases in between. From germline, CDR1 is DFQATT and CDR2 SNEGSKA (reference sequence). CDR3 sequence: CSATGGYGYTF. The CDR3 DNA follows: TGCAGTGCTACCGGTGGCTATGGCTACACCTTC.

This clone has only a few counts. V is TRBV25-1 and J is TRBJ1-3; a weak D match, TRBD1 (5 bases). The CDR3 extends over 17 amino acids. V lost 5 bases and J lost 4, with 21 bases in between. CDR1 MGHDK and CDR2 SYGVNS come from the germline V gene. This chain's CDR3 is CASSPPEGRLSGNTIYF. The CDR3 DNA reads TGTGCCAGCAGTCCACCGGAGGGGCGCCTTTCCGGAAACACCATATATTTT.

The chain is built from TRBV14 and TRBJ2-3, with 8 bases fitting TRBD2. J was trimmed by 5 bases and V by 3 bases; bases with no gene match: 7. The CDR3 has 15 amino acids. Germline V gene data show CDR1 as SGHDN and CDR2 as FVKESK. CDR3 in DNA: TGTGCCAGCAGCCAGGGTGAAGCGGGAGTAGATACGCAGTATTTT. This sequence encodes CASSQGEAGVDTQYF.